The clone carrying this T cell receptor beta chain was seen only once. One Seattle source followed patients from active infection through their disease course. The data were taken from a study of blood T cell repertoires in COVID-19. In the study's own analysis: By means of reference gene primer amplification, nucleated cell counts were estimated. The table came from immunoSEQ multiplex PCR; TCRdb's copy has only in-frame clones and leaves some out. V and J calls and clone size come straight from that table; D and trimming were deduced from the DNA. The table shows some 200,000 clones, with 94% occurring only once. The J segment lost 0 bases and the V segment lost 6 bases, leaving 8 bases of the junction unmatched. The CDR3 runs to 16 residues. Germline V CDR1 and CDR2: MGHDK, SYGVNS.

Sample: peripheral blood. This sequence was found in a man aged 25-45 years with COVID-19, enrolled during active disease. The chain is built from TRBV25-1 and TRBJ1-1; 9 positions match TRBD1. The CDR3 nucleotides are TGTGCCAGCAGAGCCACGACAGGGGGGCTGAACACTGAAGCTTTCTTT. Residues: CASRATTGGLNTEAFF.